These 4 T cell receptor beta chains were all obtained from the same sample, sequenced in a study of T cell changes during pregnancy in multiple sclerosis. Assay: immunoSEQ multiplex PCR; the TCRdb copy retains only in-frame clones and omits some. Of more than 40,000 clones in the sample, more than 90% were seen once. The sequences come from CD8+ T cells from peripheral blood mononuclear cells, collected after pregnancy. The source of these receptors is a female donor with multiple sclerosis, enrolled in a pregnancy study.

V and J are TRBV28 and TRBJ1-1, with 7 nucleotides matching TRBD1. The CDR3 contains 13 residues. Looked up from germline, CDR1 is MDHEN and CDR2 is SYDVKM. The trim removed 6 bases at V and 3 bases at J, leaving 4 bases unmatched. Here the CDR3 DNA reads TGTGCCAGCAGCCCGACAGGGTACACTGAAGCTTTCTTT. Amino acid sequence: CASSPTGYTEAFF.

The CDR3 coding sequence is TGCGCCAGCAGCGTACTTATAGGGGGTGAGCAGTTCTTC. Translating gives CASSVLIGGEQFF. The J gene is TRBJ2-1, the V gene TRBV10-1, with D possibly being TRBD1 (6 bases). V shed 6 bases and J shed 9 bases, with 15 bases lying between them. This CDR3 comprises 13 residues. Germline-derived CDR1 and CDR2 are WNHNN and SYGVQD (reference sequence).

V and J are TRBV5-1 and TRBJ2-1; the match to TRBD2 covers 15 bases. CDR1 and CDR2 (germline): SGHRS, YFSETQ. The CDR3 spans 20 residues. V was clipped by 0 bases and J by 9 bases; unmatched bases: 16. The DNA of the CDR3 is TGCGCCAGCAGCTTGGACCCCGGGACTAGCGGGAGGTTCCAGGGTAGTGAGCAGTTCTTC. Translation: CASSLDPGTSGRFQGSEQFF. Looking up the rest from reference TRBV5-1 and TRBJ2-1 gives the full variable domain: KAGVTQTPRYLIKTRGQQVTLSCSPISGHRSVSWYQQTPGQGLQFLFEYFSETQRNKGNFPGRFSGRQFSNSRSEMNVSTLELGDSALYLCASSLDPGTSGRFQGSEQFFGPGTRLTVL.

The genes are TRBV5-8 and TRBJ2-5; a possible D gene is TRBD1 (5 bases). Deletions cut 2 bases from V and 5 bases from J, with 13 bases between. Germline values: CDR1 SGHTS, CDR2 YDEGEE. The CDR3 runs to 14 residues. In nucleotides, the CDR3 is TGTGCCAGCAGCTTTGCGTCAGGGCCGGAGACCCAGTACTTC. Its protein is CASSFASGPETQYF.